The 20 T cell receptor beta chains below were found in one sample sequenced in a study. MiXCR was run by TCRdb on the RT-PCR reads, yielding one entry per CDR3 protein. Among almost 700,000 distinct CDR3 sequences listed, over 12% were seen once. Sequenced: memory CD4+ T cells from blood. These receptors all come from a female donor in good health, serving as a healthy control.

Only a few counts were recorded for this clonotype. The chain combines TRBV27 with TRBJ2-4, with no clear D. The CDR3 extends over 15 amino acids. CDR1 and CDR2 (germline): MNHEY, SMNVEV (reference sequence). Trimming took 0 bases from V and 0 from J, leaving 6 bases between them. CDR3 loop: CASSLSSAAKNIQYF. DNA of the CDR3: TGTGCCAGCAGTTTATCCTCCGCAGCCAAAAACATTCAGTACTTC.

There are a few counts of this clonotype. The rearrangement links TRBV20-1 to TRBJ1-2; D is ambiguous. The CDR3 is 13 residues long. V lost 3 bases and J 7 bases, leaving 15 bases between the germline ends. From germline, CDR1 is DFQATT and CDR2 SNEGSKA (reference sequence). CDR3 region: CSASDNSPGGYTF. CDR3 nucleotides: TGCAGTGCTAGCGACAACAGTCCGGGTGGCTACACCTTC.

This clonotype has ten or more counts. The rearrangement links TRBV28 to TRBJ2-2; D is tentatively TRBD1 or TRBD2 (6 bases each). Deletions cut 2 bases from V and 3 bases from J, with 16 bases between. In germline, CDR1 is MDHEN, CDR2 SYDVKM. This CDR3 spans 17 amino acids. DNA for the CDR3: TGTGCCAGCAGTTTAAACTGGGGGGCGCAGGACACCGGGGAGCTGTTTTTT. Translated: CASSLNWGAQDTGELFF.

The chain joins TRBV7-2 to TRBJ2-2, with D unclear. V was clipped by 5 bases and J by 3 bases, with 13 bases between them. This CDR3 contains 15 residues. Germline V gene sequence: CDR1 SGHTA, CDR2 FQGNSA. The CDR3 coding sequence is TGTGCCAGCAGCACCTCCGGGTCCTACACCGGGGAGCTGTTTTTT. Translation: CASSTSGSYTGELFF. Filled out from reference TRBV7-2 and TRBJ2-2, the complete variable domain reads GAGVSQSPSNKVTEKGKDVELRCDPISGHTALYWYRQSLGQGLEFLIYFQGNSAPDKSGLPSDRFSAERTGGSVSTLTIQRTQQEDSAVYLCASSTSGSYTGELFFGEGSRLTVL.

This clonotype was observed a handful of times. The chain carries TRBV20-1 and TRBJ1-5; 7 nucleotides match TRBD1. CDR1 and CDR2 from the germline V gene are DFQATT and SNEGSKA (reference sequence). This CDR3 has 14 amino acids. J lost 6 bases, V lost 3 bases, and 8 bases had no gene match. CDR3 sequence reads: CSARGQGDVQPQHF. The CDR3, as DNA: TGCAGTGCTAGGGGGCAGGGGGACGTTCAGCCCCAGCATTTT.

This clonotype was found many times. This chain connects TRBV12-3 or TRBV12-4 to TRBJ2-3; D is perhaps TRBD1 (6 bases). This CDR3 region has 13 residues. V lost 5 bases, J lost 4 bases, and 10 bases lay in between. The DNA of the CDR3 is TGTGCCAGCAGTACAGGGAGAGCAGATACGCAGTATTTT. Amino acids: CASSTGRADTQYF.

This clonotype was detected only a few times. CDR3 sequence: CASSPHSESSTEAFF. The CDR3 nucleotides are TGTGCCAGCAGCCCCCATAGTGAGTCGTCGACTGAAGCTTTCTTT. V and J are TRBV9 and TRBJ1-1; D ambiguous. Germline V lookup: CDR1 SGDLS, CDR2 YYNGEE. V was shortened by 4 bases and J by 5 bases, with 18 bases between the two germline ends. The CDR3 extends over 15 amino acids.

This rearrangement joins TRBV20-1 to TRBJ1-1; perhaps TRBD1 as D (5 bases). Trimming took off 5 bases at V and 1 base at J, with 17 bases between the two ends. The germline V gene has CDR1 DFQATT and CDR2 SNEGSKA (reference sequence). This CDR3 is 15 amino acids long. The CDR3, as DNA: TGCAGTGCTGCGGCCAGGGAACGAAAGAACACTGAAGCTTTCTTT. Protein sequence: CSAAARERKNTEAFF.

The CDR3 protein is CAWSVRLKSSYNEQFF. The CDR3 coding sequence is TGTGCCTGGAGTGTTAGACTGAAGAGCTCCTACAATGAGCAGTTCTTC. The chain joins TRBV30 to TRBJ2-1; no reliable D call. V shed 0 bases and J shed 0 bases, with 12 bases lying between them. Germline CDR1 GTSNPN, CDR2 SVGIG (reference sequence). The CDR3 runs 16 residues.

The table lists this clonotype with many counts. The rearrangement links TRBV20-1 to TRBJ2-7; TRBD2 matches at 10 bases. The CDR3 has 16 amino acids. J gave up 3 bases and V 0 bases, and 8 bases lay outside the gene matches. Germline-derived CDR1 and CDR2 are DFQATT and SNEGSKA (reference sequence). The CDR3 loop is CSARDGTRLAGYEQYF. The CDR3 region has the DNA TGCAGTGCTAGAGACGGTACGAGACTAGCGGGCTACGAGCAGTACTTC.

This sequence joins TRBV6-1 and TRBJ2-1; TRBD2 agrees at 7 bases. Losses at the gene ends were 6 bases for V and 5 bases for J; bases not matched to a gene: 4. Germline V lookup: CDR1 MNHNS, CDR2 SASEGT. The length of the CDR3 is 13 residues. The CDR3 DNA sequence: TGTGCCAGCAGACTAGCGCGCGACAATGAGCAGTTCTTC. This codes for CASRLARDNEQFF.

J is TRBJ1-2 and V is TRBV7-6; tentatively, D is TRBD1 (6 bases). V was shortened by 5 bases and J by 14 bases, with 27 bases between the two germline ends. The CDR3 is 15 residues long. Germline V lookup: CDR1 SGHVS, CDR2 FNYEAQ. In DNA, the CDR3 is TGTGCCAGCAGCCAAGACCCCACCCCAGGAGGGGGAAAAACCTTC. Its translation: CASSQDPTPGGGKTF.

This chain joins TRBV9 and TRBJ2-1, with 8 nucleotides matching TRBD2. Trimming cost V 0 bases and J 9 bases; bases outside gene matches: 8. Germline V gene lookup returns CDR1 SGDLS and CDR2 YYNGEE. CDR3 size: 15 residues. The CDR3 sequence is CASSVVPGRAGEQFF. Written as DNA, the CDR3 is TGTGCCAGCAGCGTAGTCCCCGGGAGGGCCGGTGAGCAGTTCTTC.

This chain connects TRBV3-1 to TRBJ1-2; unclear D gene. The germline V and J ends were trimmed by 4 bases and 6 bases, with 12 bases remaining between them. The germline CDR1 and CDR2 sequences are LGHDT and YNNKEL (reference sequence). The CDR3 has 13 residues. The CDR3 DNA sequence: TGTGCCAGCAGCCCCTCGTACAGTGATGGCTACACCTTC. It encodes CASSPSYSDGYTF.

This clonotype has a handful of counts. V is TRBV24-1 and J is TRBJ2-3, with D perhaps TRBD1 or TRBD2 (5 bases each). The germline V gene encodes CDR1 KGHDR and CDR2 SFDVKD. The CDR3 is 15 amino acids. V lost 4 bases to trimming and J lost 2 bases, with 12 bases between them. Here the CDR3 reads CATSEPGRTTDTQYF. As DNA, the CDR3 is TGTGCCACCAGTGAACCGGGACGGACCACAGATACGCAGTATTTT.

This clonotype showed up just a few times. The genes are TRBV12-3 or TRBV12-4 and TRBJ1-4; 7 bases align to TRBD1. The CDR3 has 16 amino acids. The V segment lost 3 bases and the J segment 6 bases; nucleotides outside the gene matches: 10. The CDR3, as DNA: TGTGCCAGCAGTTTTACCCAAGGGGGCTTCGATGAAAAACTGTTTTTT. It is translated as CASSFTQGGFDEKLFF.

The chain couples TRBV20-1 to TRBJ1-6, with a tentative D call TRBD1 (5 bases). Germline-derived CDR1 and CDR2 are DFQATT and SNEGSKA (reference sequence). The CDR3 extends over 12 amino acids. V lost 4 bases, J lost 13 bases, and 14 bases lay in between. In DNA, the CDR3 is TGCAGTGCTACCAGGGAGGGAAACCCCCTCCACTTT. Protein product: CSATREGNPLHF.

The chain joins TRBV28 to TRBJ2-5; maybe TRBD2 (5 bases). The CDR3 has 14 residues. Germline V CDR1 and CDR2: MDHEN, SYDVKM. Trimming removed 2 bases at V and 4 bases at J, with 11 bases between. This CDR3 is CASSLTQAGETQYF. As DNA, the CDR3 is TGTGCCAGCAGTTTAACGCAGGCGGGAGAGACCCAGTACTTC.

This clonotype was seen at least ten times. V usage is TRBV7-3 and J usage is TRBJ2-3; D is undetermined. The CDR3 is 15 amino acids. CDR1 and CDR2 from the germline V gene are SGHTA and FQGTGA. Trimming cost V 3 bases and J 4 bases, with 14 bases left between them. The CDR3 DNA reads TGTGCCAGCAGCTTGATGGGCAGTCCCGCAGATACGCAGTATTTT. Its protein product is CASSLMGSPADTQYF.

This chain joins TRBV5-1 and TRBJ1-1, with TRBD1 matching 9 bases. After removal of 4 bases from V and 3 bases from J, the junction contained 4 bases not matched to a gene. Per the germline V gene, CDR1 is SGHRS and CDR2 is YFSETQ. The CDR3 has 14 residues. The CDR3: CASSRDRAHTEAFF. As DNA, the CDR3 is TGCGCCAGCAGCCGGGACAGGGCGCACACTGAAGCTTTCTTT.